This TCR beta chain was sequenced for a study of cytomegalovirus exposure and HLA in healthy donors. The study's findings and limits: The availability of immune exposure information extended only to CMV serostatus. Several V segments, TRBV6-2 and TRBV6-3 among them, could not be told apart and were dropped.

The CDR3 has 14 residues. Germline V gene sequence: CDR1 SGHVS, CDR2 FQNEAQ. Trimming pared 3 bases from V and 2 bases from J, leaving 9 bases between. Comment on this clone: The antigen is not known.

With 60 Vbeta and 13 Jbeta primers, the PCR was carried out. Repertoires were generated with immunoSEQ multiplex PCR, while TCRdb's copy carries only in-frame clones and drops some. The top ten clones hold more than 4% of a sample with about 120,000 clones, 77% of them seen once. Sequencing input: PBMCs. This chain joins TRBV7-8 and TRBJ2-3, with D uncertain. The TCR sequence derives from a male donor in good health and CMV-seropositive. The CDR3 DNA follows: TGTGCCAGCAGCTTCGTAACTTACACAGATACGCAGTATTTT. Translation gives CASSFVTYTDTQYF.